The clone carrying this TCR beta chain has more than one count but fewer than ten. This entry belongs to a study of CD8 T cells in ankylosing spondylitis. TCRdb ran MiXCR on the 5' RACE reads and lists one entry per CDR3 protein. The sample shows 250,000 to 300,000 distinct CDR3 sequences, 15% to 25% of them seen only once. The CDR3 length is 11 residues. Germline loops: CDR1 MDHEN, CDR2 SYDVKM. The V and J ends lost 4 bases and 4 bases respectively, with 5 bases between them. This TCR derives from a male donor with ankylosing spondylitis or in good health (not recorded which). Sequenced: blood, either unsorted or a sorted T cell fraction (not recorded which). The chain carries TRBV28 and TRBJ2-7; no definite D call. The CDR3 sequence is CASSSVYEQYV. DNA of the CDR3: TGTGCCAGCAGTTCCGTATACGAGCAGTACGTC.